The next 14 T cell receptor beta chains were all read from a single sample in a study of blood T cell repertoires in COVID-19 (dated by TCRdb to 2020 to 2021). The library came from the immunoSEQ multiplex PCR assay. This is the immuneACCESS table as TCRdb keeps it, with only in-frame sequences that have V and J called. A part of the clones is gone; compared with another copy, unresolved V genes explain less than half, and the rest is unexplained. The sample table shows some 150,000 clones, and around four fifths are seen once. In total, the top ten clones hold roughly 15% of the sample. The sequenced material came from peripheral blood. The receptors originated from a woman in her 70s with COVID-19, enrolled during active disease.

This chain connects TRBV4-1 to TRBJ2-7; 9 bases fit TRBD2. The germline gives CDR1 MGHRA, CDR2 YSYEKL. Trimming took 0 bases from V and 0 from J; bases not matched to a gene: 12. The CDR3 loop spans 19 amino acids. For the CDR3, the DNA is TGCGCCAGCAGCCAAGAGGGTCTAGCGGGACGTGGGGTCTCCTACGAGCAGTACTTC. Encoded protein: CASSQEGLAGRGVSYEQYF.

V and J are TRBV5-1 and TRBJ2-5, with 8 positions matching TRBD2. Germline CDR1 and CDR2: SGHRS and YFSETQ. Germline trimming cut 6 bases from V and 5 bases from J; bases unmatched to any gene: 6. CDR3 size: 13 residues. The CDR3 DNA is TGCGCCAGCAACGGGAGGGCCCGGGAGACCCAGTACTTC. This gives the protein CASNGRARETQYF.

CDR3 coding DNA: TGTGCCAGCTCACCACTTGGTAGGGAGAATTCACCCCTCCACTTT. Its protein product is CASSPLGRENSPLHF. The chain joins TRBV18 to TRBJ1-6; D is uncertain. This CDR3 is 15 amino acids long. Looked up from germline, CDR1 is KGHSH and CDR2 is LQKENI. The V and J ends lost 1 base and 7 bases respectively, with 11 bases between them.

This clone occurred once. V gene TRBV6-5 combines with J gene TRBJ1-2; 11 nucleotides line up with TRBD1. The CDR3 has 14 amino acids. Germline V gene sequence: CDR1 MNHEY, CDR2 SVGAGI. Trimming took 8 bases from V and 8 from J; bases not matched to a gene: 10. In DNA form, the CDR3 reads TGTGCCAGCGCCTCGAGGGGACAGGGGGGAGGCTACACCTTC. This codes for CASASRGQGGGYTF.

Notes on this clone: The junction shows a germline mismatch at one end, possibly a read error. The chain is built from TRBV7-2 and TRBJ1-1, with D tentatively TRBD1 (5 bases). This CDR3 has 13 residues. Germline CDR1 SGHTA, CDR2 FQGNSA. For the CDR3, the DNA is TGTGCCAGCAGCTTAGCGGAGGGGAGGATTCGGGATTTT. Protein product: CASSLAEGRIRDF.

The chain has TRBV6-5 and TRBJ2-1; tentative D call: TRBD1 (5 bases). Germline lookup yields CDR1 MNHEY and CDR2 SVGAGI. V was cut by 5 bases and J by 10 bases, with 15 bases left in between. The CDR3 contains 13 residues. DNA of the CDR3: TGTGCCAGCAGTCCCATGGGGCGTGCGGAGCAGTTCTTC. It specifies CASSPMGRAEQFF.

The CDR3 DNA reads as TGTGCCATCAGTGAGCCGACAGACAGCTTTGTGGGGAACACCGGGGAGCTGTTTTTT. Residues: CAISEPTDSFVGNTGELFF. This rearrangement joins TRBV10-3 to TRBJ2-2; maybe TRBD1 (5 bases). Trimming pared 2 bases from V and 1 base from J, leaving 20 bases between. CDR3 length equals 19 residues. CDR1 and CDR2 (germline): ENHRY, SYGVKD.

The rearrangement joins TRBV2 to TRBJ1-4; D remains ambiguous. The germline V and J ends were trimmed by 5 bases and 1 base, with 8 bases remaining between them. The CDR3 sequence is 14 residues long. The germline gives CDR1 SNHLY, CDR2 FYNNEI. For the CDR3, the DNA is TGTGCCAGCAGTCCCCGGGGAACTAATGAAAAACTGTTTTTT. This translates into CASSPRGTNEKLFF.

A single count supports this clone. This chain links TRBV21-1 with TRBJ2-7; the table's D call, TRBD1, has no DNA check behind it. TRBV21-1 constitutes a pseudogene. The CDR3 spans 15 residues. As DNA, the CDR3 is TGTGCCAGCAGCAAAGAGGGGACAGGGGTCGAGGAGCAGTACTTC. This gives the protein CASSKEGTGVEEQYF.

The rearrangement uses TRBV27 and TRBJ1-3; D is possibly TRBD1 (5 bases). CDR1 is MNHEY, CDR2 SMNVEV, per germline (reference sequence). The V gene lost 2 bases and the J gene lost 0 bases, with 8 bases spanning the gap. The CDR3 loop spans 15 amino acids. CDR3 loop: CASSLQGLSGNTIYF. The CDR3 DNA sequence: TGTGCCAGCAGTTTACAGGGCCTCTCTGGAAACACCATATATTTT.

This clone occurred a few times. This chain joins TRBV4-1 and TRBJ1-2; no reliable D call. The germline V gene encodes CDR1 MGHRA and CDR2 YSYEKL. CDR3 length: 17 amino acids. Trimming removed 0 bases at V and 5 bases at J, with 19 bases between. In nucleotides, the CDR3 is TGCGCCAGCAGCCAAGATCGATTTGGGCAACCTGGATATGGCTACACCTTC. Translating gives CASSQDRFGQPGYGYTF.

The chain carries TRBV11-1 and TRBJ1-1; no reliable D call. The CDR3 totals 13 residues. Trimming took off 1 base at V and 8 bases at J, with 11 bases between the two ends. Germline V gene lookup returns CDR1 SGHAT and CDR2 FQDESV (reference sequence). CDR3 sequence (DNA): TGTGCCAGCAGCTTAGGAGGGCGGAACGAAGCTTTCTTT. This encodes CASSLGGRNEAFF.

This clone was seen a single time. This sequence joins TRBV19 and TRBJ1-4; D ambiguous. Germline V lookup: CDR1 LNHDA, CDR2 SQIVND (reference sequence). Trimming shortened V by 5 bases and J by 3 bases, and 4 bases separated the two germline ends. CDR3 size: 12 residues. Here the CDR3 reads CASSSSNEKLFF. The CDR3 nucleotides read TGTGCCAGTAGTTCCTCTAATGAAAAACTGTTTTTT.

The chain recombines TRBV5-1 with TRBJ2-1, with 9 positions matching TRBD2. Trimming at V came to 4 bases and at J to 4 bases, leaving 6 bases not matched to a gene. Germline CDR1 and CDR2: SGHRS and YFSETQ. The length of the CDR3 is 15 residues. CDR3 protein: CASSLPAGGYNEQFF. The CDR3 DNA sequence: TGCGCCAGCAGCCTTCCAGCGGGAGGTTACAATGAGCAGTTCTTC. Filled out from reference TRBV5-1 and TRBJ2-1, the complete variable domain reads KAGVTQTPRYLIKTRGQQVTLSCSPISGHRSVSWYQQTPGQGLQFLFEYFSETQRNKGNFPGRFSGRQFSNSRSEMNVSTLELGDSALYLCASSLPAGGYNEQFFGPGTRLTVL.